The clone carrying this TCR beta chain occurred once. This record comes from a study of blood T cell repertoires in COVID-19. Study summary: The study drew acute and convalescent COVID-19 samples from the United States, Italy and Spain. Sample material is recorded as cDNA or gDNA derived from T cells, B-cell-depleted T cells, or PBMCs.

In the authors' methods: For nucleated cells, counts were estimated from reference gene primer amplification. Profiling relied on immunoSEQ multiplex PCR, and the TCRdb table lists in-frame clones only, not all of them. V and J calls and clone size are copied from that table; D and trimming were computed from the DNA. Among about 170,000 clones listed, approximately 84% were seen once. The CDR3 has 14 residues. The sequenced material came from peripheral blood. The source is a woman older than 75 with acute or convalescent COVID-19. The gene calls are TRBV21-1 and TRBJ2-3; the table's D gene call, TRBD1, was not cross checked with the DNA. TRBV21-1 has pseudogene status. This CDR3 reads CASSLEDREDTQYF. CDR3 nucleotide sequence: TGTGCCAGCAGCCTTGAAGACAGGGAAGATACGCAGTATTTT.